These 12 T cell receptor beta chains came from one sample sequenced in a study of CD8+ T cells in alopecia areata (dated by TCRdb to 2016 to 2019). The time point label, as the study defines it: baseline before oral tofacitinib. The library was prepared using the immunoSEQ multiplex PCR assay. RNA was extracted from all samples and reverse transcribed into cDNA as template for TCR sequencing. Drawn from immuneACCESS, this table holds only the in-frame rearrangements with V and J called that TCRdb kept. Clones are partly lost; checked studies trace under half to an unresolved V gene and leave the rest unexplained. The sample table shows 100,000 to 150,000 clones, and approximately 58% are seen once. The ten top clones hold 4.5% of the sample. The material sequenced was CD4+ T cells sorted from blood, taken at week 0. The receptor set was obtained from a human donor with alopecia areata.

This chain links TRBV6-5 with TRBJ1-2; D is unresolved. The CDR3 is 14 residues long. V shed 11 bases and J shed 4 bases, with 20 bases lying between them. Germline CDR1 reads MNHEY; CDR2 reads SVGAGI. The CDR3 sequence is CACFPTSGAYGYTF. The DNA for the CDR3 is TGTGCCTGTTTCCCTACTTCTGGCGCCTATGGCTACACCTTC.

The chain has TRBV4-1 and TRBJ1-2; D may be TRBD1 (5 bases). V was trimmed by 1 base and J by 5 bases, leaving 14 bases between them. The CDR3 extends over 15 amino acids. Germline CDR1 reads MGHRA; CDR2 reads YSYEKL. CDR3 sequence (DNA): TGCGCCAGCAGCCAAGGTTTTTCAGGGCCTTATGGCTACACCTTC. Amino acids: CASSQGFSGPYGYTF.

This clone was counted a few times. The V gene is TRBV27, the J gene TRBJ2-1, with TRBD2 as a possible D gene (7 bases). V lost 2 bases to trimming and J lost 3 bases, with 11 bases between them. The CDR3 contains 15 residues. In germline, CDR1 is MNHEY, CDR2 SMNVEV (reference sequence). This CDR3 reads CASSLTGGLYNEQFF. DNA for the CDR3: TGTGCCAGCAGTTTAACCGGGGGGCTCTACAATGAGCAGTTCTTC.

This CDR3 is CAWATGYYEQYF. Written as DNA, the CDR3 is TGTGCCTGGGCTACAGGGTACTACGAGCAGTACTTC. The chain joins TRBV30 to TRBJ2-7, with D perhaps TRBD1 (6 bases). Germline V lookup: CDR1 GTSNPN, CDR2 SVGIG (reference sequence). The germline V and J ends were trimmed by 5 bases and 3 bases, with 11 bases remaining between them. This CDR3 has 12 residues.

This sequence joins TRBV2 and TRBJ1-5, with a possible D match to TRBD1 (6 bases). V was clipped by 4 bases and J by 6 bases, with 13 bases between them. CDR3 length equals 14 residues. CDR1 is SNHLY and CDR2 is FYNNEI in the germline V gene. CDR3 sequence: CASSVSQGIQPQHF. The CDR3 DNA reads as TGTGCCAGCAGTGTGTCCCAGGGGATTCAGCCCCAGCATTTT.

This clone was observed a single time. The gene calls are TRBV7-9 and TRBJ2-1; 13 bases match TRBD2. The CDR3 is 16 amino acids. After removal of 3 bases from V and 9 bases from J, the junction contained 8 bases not matched to a gene. CDR1 and CDR2 from the germline V gene are SEHNR and FQNEAQ (reference sequence). The CDR3 DNA reads as TGTGCCAGCAGCTTTCCGGGACTAGCGGGGAGGAGTGAGCAGTTCTTC. Amino acids: CASSFPGLAGRSEQFF.

This clone was detected a few times. J is TRBJ2-7 and V is TRBV6-6, with TRBD1 identical over 7 bases. The CDR3 runs 14 residues. V lost 2 bases and J lost 5; bases outside the gene matches: 6. In germline, CDR1 is MNHNY, CDR2 SVGAGI (reference sequence). CDR3 amino acids: CASSYDRALDEQYF. The DNA for the CDR3 is TGTGCCAGCAGTTACGACAGGGCTCTGGACGAGCAGTACTTC.

This clone was detected a few times. The chain is built from TRBV7-9 and TRBJ2-1; D is undetermined. The CDR3 totals 16 residues. Germline V gene sequence: CDR1 SEHNR, CDR2 FQNEAQ (reference sequence). V was shortened by 0 bases and J by 1 base, with 10 bases between the two germline ends. The CDR3 here is CASSLALASSYNEQFF. In nucleotides, the CDR3 is TGTGCCAGCAGCTTAGCCCTCGCTTCATCCTACAATGAGCAGTTCTTC.

The chain carries TRBV4-1 and TRBJ2-7; tentative D call: TRBD1 (6 bases). The CDR3 spans 14 residues. Germline-derived CDR1 and CDR2 are MGHRA and YSYEKL. The ends were cut back, 1 base at V and 4 bases at J, with 11 bases in the middle. This CDR3 is CASSQGDDRYEQYF. The CDR3, as DNA: TGCGCCAGCAGCCAAGGGGACGACAGGTACGAGCAGTACTTC.

V gene TRBV7-2 combines with J gene TRBJ1-4; TRBD1 matches 7 bases. V lost 1 base and J lost 7; bases outside the gene matches: 6. In germline, CDR1 is SGHTA, CDR2 FQGNSA. The CDR3 covers 15 residues. Here the CDR3 reads CASSLDNRGSEKLFF. Here the CDR3 DNA reads TGTGCCAGCAGCTTAGACAACAGGGGTTCTGAAAAACTGTTTTTT.

In its sample, this clone was seen a few times. The V gene is TRBV13, the J gene TRBJ2-3; 9 positions agree with TRBD1. J was trimmed by 4 bases and V by 5 bases; bases with no gene match: 7. The CDR3 consists of 15 residues. Germline CDR1 PRHDT, CDR2 FYEKMQ (reference sequence). The CDR3: CASSRGTGRPDTQYF. As DNA, the CDR3 is TGTGCCAGCAGCCGAGGGACAGGGCGCCCAGATACGCAGTATTTT.

This clone was recorded only once. The rearrangement links TRBV11-2 to TRBJ2-1; TRBD1 matches at 8 bases. Trimming removed 5 bases from V and 2 bases from J; junction bases left unmatched: 8. CDR1 is SGHAT, CDR2 FQNNGV, per germline. This CDR3 region has 16 residues. CDR3 coding DNA: TGTGCCAGCAGCCTAAAAACAGGGGGAGCCTACAATGAGCAGTTCTTC. Its protein is CASSLKTGGAYNEQFF.